The present T cell receptor (beta chain) was sequenced within a study of response to subunit inactivated influenza vaccine. Study-level results: Each seasonal influenza vaccination recruits few new T cells, the authors suggested.

Details on this clonotype: What it recognizes is unknown.

There are 14 residues in the CDR3. In TCRdb, the RT-PCR reads were re-called with MiXCR into one record per CDR3 protein. The table has about 540,000 distinct CDR3 sequences, approximately 24% seen once; the top ten hold 2.5% to 3%. This same sample was also part of a study on T cells expressing NK-cell markers. As that study records: UMIs accompanied the 5'RACE template switching by which TCR beta cDNA was made. Sorted T-cell subsets CD3+CD56+NKG2C+, CD3+CD56+NKG2C- and CD3+CD56-NKG2C+ were TCR beta-sequenced. Among the eight sequenced donors, seven tested HCMV-seropositive and one tested seronegative. HCMV specificity of the expanded NKG2C+ T cell clones was not established.

The clonotype comes from a middle-aged man who received an inactivated influenza vaccine. The J gene is TRBJ2-7, the V gene TRBV1; TRBD1, as called in the table, went unchecked against the DNA. TRBV1 represents a pseudogene. This specimen consisted of CD4+ T cells sorted from PBMCs, obtained 11 to 12 days after vaccination. This CDR3 is CTSSPSDREGEQYF. The CDR3 bases are TGCACCAGCAGCCCCTCGGACAGGGAGGGCGAGCAGTACTTC.